This T cell receptor (beta chain) stems from a study of cytomegalovirus exposure and HLA in healthy donors. Germline V gene data show CDR1 as MDHEN and CDR2 as SYDVKM. The V end lost 6 bases, the J end lost 0 bases, and 7 bases lay between the germline ends. The CDR3 spans 13 residues. Assay used: immunoSEQ multiplex PCR; TCRdb lists only in-frame clones, some missing. The data contain about 110,000 clones, around 89% of them singletons. Sequencing was performed on PBMCs. The sequence was obtained from a woman in her 30s in good health and CMV-seropositive. This rearrangement joins TRBV28 to TRBJ2-3; D is unclear. Here the CDR3 reads CASRPTSTDTQYF. The CDR3 DNA reads TGTGCCAGCAGGCCCACTAGCACAGATACGCAGTATTTT.